What follows are 28 T cell receptor beta chains derived from one specimen sequenced in a study of cytomegalovirus exposure and HLA in healthy donors (dated by TCRdb to 2016 to 2017). The library was made by the immunoSEQ multiplex PCR assay. For the multiplex PCR, a mixture combining 60 forward primers for TCR Vbeta segments and 13 reverse primers for TCR Jbeta segments was used. This is the immuneACCESS table as TCRdb keeps it, with only in-frame sequences that have V and J called. A part of the clones is gone; compared with another copy, unresolved V genes explain less than half, and the rest is unexplained. The sample table holds 150,000 to 200,000 clones, of which 75% were seen once. The top ten clones comprise about 7.7% of the sample. The material sequenced was PBMCs. The source of these receptors is a woman in her 40s in good health and CMV-seropositive.

This clone has a single count. This chain connects TRBV7-3 to TRBJ1-4, with 8 positions matching TRBD1. V was pared by 5 bases and J by 7 bases, with 9 bases of the junction left unmatched. The CDR3 has 15 amino acids. The germline V gene has CDR1 SGHTA and CDR2 FQGTGA. CDR3 bases: TGTGCCAGCAGCCCACAGGGGGGAGGTAGTGAAAAACTGTTTTTT. Amino acids: CASSPQGGGSEKLFF.

The chain uses TRBV18 and TRBJ2-7; no clear D gene. There are 14 residues in the CDR3. Germline loops: CDR1 KGHSH, CDR2 LQKENI. With 2 bases removed from V and 0 bases from J, the gap between germline ends came to 8 bases. The CDR3 coding sequence is TGTGCCAGCTCACCAAGTTACGGCTCCTACGAGCAGTACTTC. Translated: CASSPSYGSYEQYF.

This rearrangement joins TRBV7-8 to TRBJ2-1; 9 bases are a match to TRBD2. The CDR3 runs to 15 residues. Per the germline V gene, CDR1 is SGHVS and CDR2 is FQNEAQ. The V gene end was trimmed by 4 bases and the J gene end by 7 bases; junction bases not matched to a gene: 8. For the CDR3, the DNA is TGTGCCAGCAGCTCCTTAGCGGGAGTCGGGAATGAGCAGTTCTTC. This gives the protein CASSSLAGVGNEQFF.

V and J are TRBV28 and TRBJ2-5, with D perhaps TRBD2 (6 bases). Germline-derived CDR1 and CDR2 are MDHEN and SYDVKM. V lost 3 bases and J lost 1, with 9 bases in between. The CDR3 contains 14 residues. The CDR3 reads CASSFGGRQETQYF. The DNA of the CDR3 is TGTGCCAGCAGTTTCGGAGGGCGCCAAGAGACCCAGTACTTC. Looking up the rest from reference TRBV28 and TRBJ2-5 gives the full variable domain: DVKVTQSSRYLVKRTGEKVFLECVQDMDHENMFWYRQDPGLGLRLIYFSYDVKMKEKGDIPEGYSVSREKKERFSLILESASTNQTSMYLCASSFGGRQETQYFGPGTRLLVL.

This clone has only one observation. A read error may account for a junction end that differs from germline. This rearrangement joins TRBV5-1 to TRBJ2-1; TRBD2 might be the D (6 bases). Germline assignment: CDR1 SGHRS and CDR2 YFSETQ. The CDR3 has 17 residues. Here the CDR3 reads CAGSLNPTSPSYNEQFF. The CDR3 coding sequence is TGCGCCGGCAGCTTGAATCCAACTAGCCCCTCCTACAATGAGCAGTTCTTC.

The CDR3 DNA is TGTGCCAGCAGCATGGACAGGGACCTTCTTAATGGCTACACCTTC. Residues: CASSMDRDLLNGYTF. The rearrangement links TRBV28 to TRBJ1-2, with TRBD1 matching over 8 bases. The CDR3 has 15 amino acids. With V trimmed by 6 bases and J by 6 bases, 12 bases remained unmatched. Germline V gives CDR1 MDHEN, CDR2 SYDVKM.

This chain links TRBV19 with TRBJ1-4; tentative D call: TRBD1 (5 bases). Per germline, CDR1 LNHDA and CDR2 SQIVND (reference sequence). Trimming pared 3 bases from V and 4 bases from J, leaving 9 bases between. The CDR3 is 14 amino acids. DNA of the CDR3: TGTGCCAGTAGTATGGGGACTGATAATGAAAAACTGTTTTTT. Protein product: CASSMGTDNEKLFF.

V is TRBV5-4 and J is TRBJ2-3; 8 bases are a match to TRBD2. The CDR3 has 16 amino acids. Germline-derived CDR1 and CDR2 are SGHNT and YYREEE (reference sequence). J gave up 2 bases and V 0 bases, and 5 bases lay outside the gene matches. Here the CDR3 DNA reads TGTGCCAGCAGCTTGGGCGGGAGGAGTTCCACAGATACGCAGTATTTT. Residues: CASSLGGRSSTDTQYF.

This chain connects TRBV11-2 to TRBJ2-2; D perhaps matches TRBD2 (6 bases). CDR1 SGHAT and CDR2 FQNNGV come from the germline V gene. V dropped 1 base and J dropped 3 bases, with 9 bases sitting between them. This CDR3 is 15 amino acids long. The CDR3 here is CASSLAGGDTGELFF. The DNA for the CDR3 is TGTGCCAGCAGCTTAGCTGGCGGGGACACCGGGGAGCTGTTTTTT.

The chain has TRBV28 and TRBJ1-4, with 7 bases aligning to TRBD1. The V gene's germline CDR1 is MDHEN and CDR2 SYDVKM. Trimming removed 2 bases from V and 8 bases from J; junction bases left unmatched: 5. The CDR3 has 14 amino acids. The CDR3 reads CASSLGQGVEKLFF. The CDR3 bases are TGTGCCAGCAGTTTAGGGCAGGGGGTCGAAAAACTGTTTTTT.

V gene TRBV7-8 combines with J gene TRBJ1-5, with TRBD1 identical over 10 bases. The J segment lost 6 bases and the V segment lost 1 base, leaving 9 bases of the junction unmatched. CDR3 length equals 17 residues. Germline V gives CDR1 SGHVS, CDR2 FQNEAQ. The CDR3: CASSLVGTGALSQPQHF. In nucleotides, the CDR3 is TGTGCCAGCAGCTTAGTGGGGACAGGGGCTCTTAGTCAGCCCCAGCATTTT. Full variable domain (remainder filled in from reference TRBV7-8 and TRBJ1-5): GAGVSQSPRYKVAKRGQDVALRCDPISGHVSLFWYQQALGQGPEFLTYFQNEAQLDKSGLPSDRFFAERPEGSVSTLKIQRTQQEDSAVYLCASSLVGTGALSQPQHFGDGTRLSIL.

The chain carries TRBV6-5 and TRBJ1-4; the D gene is possibly TRBD1 (5 bases). The V gene's germline CDR1 is MNHEY and CDR2 SVGAGI. This CDR3 contains 14 residues. The V end lost 0 bases, the J end lost 7 bases, and 9 bases lay between the germline ends. DNA of the CDR3: TGTGCCAGCAGTTACTCGGGGGGAGGTGAAAAACTGTTTTTT. Translating it yields CASSYSGGGEKLFF.

CDR3 in DNA: TGTGCCAGCAGCGCGGACTACACAGATACGCAGTATTTT. Protein product: CASSADYTDTQYF. The chain carries TRBV9 and TRBJ2-3; the D gene is possibly TRBD2 (6 bases). In germline, CDR1 is SGDLS, CDR2 YYNGEE. The ends were cut back, 3 bases at V and 2 bases at J, with 7 bases in the middle. The CDR3 is 13 amino acids.

This rearrangement joins TRBV5-5 to TRBJ2-7; D remains unclear. This CDR3 region has 13 residues. Deletions cut 5 bases from V and 6 bases from J, with 15 bases between. Germline CDR1 is SGHKS and CDR2 is YYEKEE (reference sequence). The CDR3 DNA sequence: TGTGCCAGCAGTTTACCGGGTCTATCCGAGCAGTACTTC. As protein: CASSLPGLSEQYF.

This clone showed up just a few times. The V gene is TRBV7-9, the J gene TRBJ2-7; 9 bases are shared with TRBD1. J lost 3 bases, V lost 4 bases, and 10 bases had no gene match. Germline V gene lookup returns CDR1 SEHNR and CDR2 FQNEAQ (reference sequence). The CDR3 is made up of 16 amino acids. CDR3 region: CASSSNPQGARYEQYF. The CDR3 DNA follows: TGTGCCAGCAGCTCAAACCCACAGGGGGCCCGCTACGAGCAGTACTTC.

The chain uses TRBV5-5 and TRBJ2-1; 9 nucleotides agree with TRBD2. The CDR3 is 15 amino acids. V trimming: 0 bases; J trimming: 4 bases; junction bases outside the gene matches: 2. Germline loops: CDR1 SGHKS, CDR2 YYEKEE (reference sequence). CDR3 DNA sequence: TGTGCCAGCAGCTTGGAGGGACTAGCTTACAATGAGCAGTTCTTC. Encoded protein: CASSLEGLAYNEQFF. Together with reference TRBV5-5 and TRBJ2-1, the CDR3 gives the full variable domain: DAGVTQSPTHLIKTRGQQVTLRCSPISGHKSVSWYQQVLGQGPQFIFQYYEKEERGRGNFPDRFSARQFPNYSSELNVNALLLGDSALYLCASSLEGLAYNEQFFGPGTRLTVL.

This clone has more than one count but fewer than ten. The genes are TRBV27 and TRBJ2-2; the D is unclear. The CDR3 runs 13 residues. From germline, CDR1 is MNHEY and CDR2 SMNVEV (reference sequence). The V and J ends lost 4 bases and 5 bases respectively, with 8 bases between them. In DNA form, the CDR3 reads TGTGCCAGCAGTTCACATTCAACCGGGGAGCTGTTTTTT. Protein sequence: CASSSHSTGELFF.

In regard to this clone: Other DNA sequences from this sample encode an identical CDR3 as well. J is TRBJ1-1 and V is TRBV7-9; TRBD1 is a possible D gene (5 bases). CDR3 length: 13 residues. V was pared by 5 bases and J by 1 base, with 8 bases between. From germline, CDR1 is SEHNR and CDR2 FQNEAQ (reference sequence). CDR3 nucleotide sequence: TGTGCCAGCAGCCTCACAGGGAACACTGAAGCTTTCTTT. It is translated as CASSLTGNTEAFF.

The gene calls are TRBV7-8 and TRBJ2-7; 9 bases align to TRBD1. Germline V CDR1 and CDR2: SGHVS, FQNEAQ. This CDR3 has 16 residues. V shed 1 base, J shed 3 bases, and the junction held 7 bases outside the gene matches. Here the CDR3 reads CASSLVVGQGNYEQYF. CDR3 in DNA: TGTGCCAGCAGCTTAGTTGTAGGACAGGGGAACTACGAGCAGTACTTC.

This clone has just a few counts. The rearrangement uses TRBV2 and TRBJ1-5, with TRBD1 as a possible D gene (5 bases). Looked up from germline, CDR1 is SNHLY and CDR2 is FYNNEI. This CDR3 comprises 13 residues. With 7 bases removed from V and 7 bases from J, the gap between germline ends came to 14 bases. CDR3 in DNA: TGTGCCAGCAAAGTGGACAATCCCCAGCCCCAGCATTTT. Encoded protein: CASKVDNPQPQHF.

The CDR3 spells CASGTSGTTWVEQYF. The CDR3 bases are TGTGCCAGCGGAACTAGCGGGACTACCTGGGTAGAGCAGTACTTC. The chain carries TRBV27 and TRBJ2-7; 10 bases fit TRBD2. The CDR3 sequence is 15 residues long. The ends lost 8 bases at V and 7 bases at J; junction bases unmatched: 14. CDR1 and CDR2 from the germline V gene are MNHEY and SMNVEV (reference sequence).

The rearrangement joins TRBV10-3 to TRBJ2-7; 10 bases map to TRBD1. The CDR3 contains 15 residues. Unmatched junction bases numbered 6, after V lost 3 bases and J lost 4 bases. Germline V lookup: CDR1 ENHRY, CDR2 SYGVKD. CDR3 sequence (DNA): TGTGCCATCAGTGACCGGCCGGGACAGGGGTACGAGCAGTACTTC. Protein: CAISDRPGQGYEQYF.

This rearrangement joins TRBV6-5 to TRBJ2-7; TRBD2 aligns across 10 bases. Germline V gives CDR1 MNHEY, CDR2 SVGAGI. The CDR3 extends over 15 amino acids. V was pared by 6 bases and J by 1 base, with 6 bases of the junction left unmatched. In DNA, the CDR3 is TGTGCCAGCAGGGTCAGCGGGAGGGGGTCCTACGAGCAGTACTTC. This encodes CASRVSGRGSYEQYF.

The chain is built from TRBV2 and TRBJ1-3; D perhaps matches TRBD1 (5 bases). Trimming cost V 6 bases and J 0 bases, with 18 bases left between them. The CDR3 totals 17 residues. Germline-derived CDR1 and CDR2 are SNHLY and FYNNEI. CDR3 residues: CASSRRGVGNSGNTIYF. In DNA, the CDR3 is TGTGCCAGCAGCCGACGGGGGGTTGGGAACTCTGGAAACACCATATATTTT.

The chain employs TRBV28 and TRBJ2-5; 7 positions match TRBD1. The trim removed 6 bases at V and 5 bases at J, leaving 9 bases unmatched. There are 14 residues in the CDR3. From germline, CDR1 is MDHEN and CDR2 SYDVKM. CDR3 amino acids: CASRASGTVETQYF. CDR3 bases: TGTGCCAGCAGGGCCTCCGGGACAGTCGAGACCCAGTACTTC.

This clone was counted a single time. V usage is TRBV19 and J usage is TRBJ1-6, with TRBD1 identical over 8 bases. Germline CDR1 reads LNHDA; CDR2 reads SQIVND (reference sequence). V shed 4 bases, J shed 7 bases, and the junction held 6 bases outside the gene matches. This CDR3 is built from 15 residues. The chain's CDR3 is CASSTTGGENSPLHF. CDR3 DNA: TGTGCCAGTAGTACCACAGGGGGTGAGAATTCACCCCTCCACTTT.

The sample holds a few counts of this clone. The V call is TRBV13, the J call TRBJ2-1; no firm D call. The CDR3 extends over 13 amino acids. Looked up from germline, CDR1 is PRHDT and CDR2 is FYEKMQ (reference sequence). V shed 2 bases and J shed 5 bases, with 7 bases lying between them. CDR3 region: CASSLTVNNEQFF. In DNA form, the CDR3 reads TGTGCCAGCAGCTTAACAGTGAACAATGAGCAGTTCTTC.

The V call is TRBV7-2, the J call TRBJ2-3; tentatively, D is TRBD1 (5 bases). CDR1 SGHTA and CDR2 FQGNSA come from the germline V gene. The CDR3 is 15 residues long. Trimming took 2 bases from V and 1 from J, leaving 10 bases between them. The DNA of the CDR3 is TGTGCCAGCAGCTTACAGGGTTTTGGCACAGATACGCAGTATTTT. Translation gives CASSLQGFGTDTQYF.